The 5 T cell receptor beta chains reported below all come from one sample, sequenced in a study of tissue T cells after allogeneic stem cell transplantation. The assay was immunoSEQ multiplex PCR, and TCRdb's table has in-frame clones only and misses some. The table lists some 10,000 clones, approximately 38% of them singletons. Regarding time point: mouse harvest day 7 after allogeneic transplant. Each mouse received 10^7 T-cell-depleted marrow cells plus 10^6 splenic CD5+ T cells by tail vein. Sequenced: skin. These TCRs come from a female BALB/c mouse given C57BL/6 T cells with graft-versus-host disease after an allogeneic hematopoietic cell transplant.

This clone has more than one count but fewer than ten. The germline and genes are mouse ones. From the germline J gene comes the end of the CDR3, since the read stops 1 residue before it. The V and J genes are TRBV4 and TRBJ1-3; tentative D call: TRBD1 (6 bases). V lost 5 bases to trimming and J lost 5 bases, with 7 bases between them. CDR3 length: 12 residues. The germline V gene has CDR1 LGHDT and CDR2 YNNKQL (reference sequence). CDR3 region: CASSQGRNTLYF. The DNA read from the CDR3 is TGTGCCAGCAGCCAGGGGAGAAATACGCTCTAT.

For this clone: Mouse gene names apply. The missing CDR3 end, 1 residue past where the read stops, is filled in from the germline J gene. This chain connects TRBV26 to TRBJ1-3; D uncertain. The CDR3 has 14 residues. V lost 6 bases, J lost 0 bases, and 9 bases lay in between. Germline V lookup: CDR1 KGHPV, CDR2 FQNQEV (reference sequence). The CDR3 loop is CASSLHYSGNTLYF. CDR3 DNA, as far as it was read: TGTGCCAGCAGCCTACACTATTCTGGAAATACGCTCTAT.

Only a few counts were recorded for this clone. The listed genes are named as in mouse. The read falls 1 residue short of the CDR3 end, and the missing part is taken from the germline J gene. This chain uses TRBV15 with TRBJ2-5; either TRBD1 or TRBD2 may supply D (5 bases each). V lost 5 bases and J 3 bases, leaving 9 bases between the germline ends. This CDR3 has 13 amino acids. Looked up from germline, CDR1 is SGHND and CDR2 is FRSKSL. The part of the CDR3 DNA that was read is TGTGCCAGCAGTCCGGGACGGCAAGACACCCAGTAC. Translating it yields CASSPGRQDTQY. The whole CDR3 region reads CASSPGRQDTQYF.

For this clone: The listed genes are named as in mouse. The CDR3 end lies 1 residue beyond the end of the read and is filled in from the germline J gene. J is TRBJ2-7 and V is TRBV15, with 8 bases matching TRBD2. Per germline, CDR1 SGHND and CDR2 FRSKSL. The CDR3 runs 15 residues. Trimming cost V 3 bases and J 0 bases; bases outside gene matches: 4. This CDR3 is CASSLAGGRSYEQYF. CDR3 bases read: TGTGCCAGCAGTTTGGCTGGGGGGCGCTCCTATGAACAGTAC.

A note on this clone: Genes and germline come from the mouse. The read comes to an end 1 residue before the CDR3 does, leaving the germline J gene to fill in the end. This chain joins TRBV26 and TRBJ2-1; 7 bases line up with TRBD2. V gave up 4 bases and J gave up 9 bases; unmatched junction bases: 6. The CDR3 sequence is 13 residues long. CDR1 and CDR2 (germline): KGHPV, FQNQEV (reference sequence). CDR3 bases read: TGTGCCAGCAGTCCCCGCGGGGGGGATGAGCAGTTC. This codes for CASSPRGGDEQF. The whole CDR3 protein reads CASSPRGGDEQFF.